The 30 T cell receptor beta chains below were found in one sample sequenced in a study of T cells in Graves' hyperthyroidism and ophthalmopathy (dated by TCRdb to the late 2010s). The protocol used for the library was multiplex PCR. The reads were generated on an Illumina HiSeq 2000. TCR beta CDR3 regions were amplified from RNA transcripts. The first round of RT-PCR for the TCR CDR3 was performed with the HTBI primer set and the Qiagen OneStep RT-PCR kit. Using fastp trimming at Q25 and MiXCR clonotype assembly, TCRdb reanalyzed the public sequencing data and kept in-frame beta chains. Identical CDR3 protein sequences are pooled into one entry, listed with their most common genes and DNA. The sample table shows roughly 100,000 distinct CDR3 sequences, and just over 50% are seen once. The biggest ten clones account for 25% to 30% of the sample. Source material: blood. Every receptor here comes from a middle-aged woman with Graves' hyperthyroidism.

This rearrangement joins TRBV29-1 to TRBJ2-6, with a possible D match to TRBD1 (5 bases). The length of the CDR3 is 13 residues. CDR1 is SQVTM and CDR2 is ANQGSEA in the germline V gene. Trimming cost V 6 bases and J 1 base, with 7 bases left between them. This chain's CDR3 is CSVAGSGANVLTF. In DNA, the CDR3 is TGCAGCGTGGCAGGGTCTGGGGCCAACGTCCTGACTTTC.

Many counts were recorded for this clonotype. The chain combines TRBV29-1 with TRBJ1-2, with TRBD1 matching 7 bases. There are 13 residues in the CDR3. V was clipped by 4 bases and J by 2 bases; unmatched bases: 4. Germline CDR1 is SQVTM and CDR2 is ANQGSEA. CDR3 sequence reads: CSVGTGKNYGYTF. The CDR3 DNA follows: TGCAGCGTTGGGACAGGCAAAAACTATGGCTACACCTTC.

The table lists this clonotype with many counts. The rearrangement joins TRBV6-5 to TRBJ2-5; tentative D call: TRBD2 (5 bases). The germline CDR1 and CDR2 sequences are MNHEY and SVGAGI. The CDR3 has 13 residues. Trimming shortened V by 7 bases and J by 5 bases, and 14 bases separated the two germline ends. The CDR3 sequence: CASTSGGRETQYF. CDR3 DNA sequence: TGTGCCAGCACGAGCGGAGGCCGGGAGACCCAGTACTTC.

A note on this clonotype: A much larger clone lies one base from this, so it may be a read error. V usage is TRBV19 and J usage is TRBJ1-5, with TRBD1 as a possible D gene (5 bases). The CDR3 spans 15 residues. CDR1 is LNHDA and CDR2 is SQIVND in the germline V gene (reference sequence). In DNA form, the CDR3 reads TGTGCCAGTGGATCTCGCAGGGTTAGCAGTCAGCCCCAGCATTTT. Translated: CASGSRRVSSQPQHF.

The CDR3 reads CSVGQGKINEKLFF. DNA of the CDR3: TGCAGCGTTGGACAGGGGAAGATTAATGAAAAACTGTTTTTT. The chain carries TRBV29-1 and TRBJ1-4, with 8 nucleotides matching TRBD1. The CDR3 covers 14 residues. The V segment lost 4 bases and the J segment 4 bases; nucleotides outside the gene matches: 5. In germline, CDR1 is SQVTM, CDR2 ANQGSEA.

This clonotype was seen at least ten times. This sequence joins TRBV20-1 and TRBJ1-2; D not resolved. The CDR3 is 12 residues long. Germline CDR1 DFQATT, CDR2 SNEGSKA (reference sequence). Between the trimmed V and J ends, which lost 0 bases and 4 bases, there was a span of 6 bases. CDR3 sequence reads: CSARDGSYGYTF. CDR3 in DNA: TGCAGTGCTAGAGATGGGAGCTATGGCTACACCTTC.

The J gene is TRBJ2-7, the V gene TRBV7-2; TRBD2 matches 13 bases. The germline V gene encodes CDR1 SGHTA and CDR2 FQGNSA. The CDR3 spans 14 residues. V gave up 1 base and J gave up 6 bases; unmatched junction bases: 0. CDR3 in DNA: TGTGCCAGCAGCTTAGGGACTAGCGGGAGCGAGCAGTACTTC. It yields the protein CASSLGTSGSEQYF.

This clonotype has ten or more counts. The V gene is TRBV2, the J gene TRBJ1-5; 9 bases line up with TRBD1. The V and J ends lost 7 bases and 9 bases, in that order; junction bases with no gene match: 10. This CDR3 is built from 14 residues. Germline V lookup: CDR1 SNHLY, CDR2 FYNNEI. The CDR3 reads CASMGQGRVWPQHF. The CDR3 bases are TGTGCCAGCATGGGACAGGGACGTGTGTGGCCCCAGCATTTT.

CDR3 protein: CASGQGQGASGANVLTF. The CDR3 DNA is TGCGCCAGCGGGCAGGGACAGGGGGCTTCTGGGGCCAACGTCCTGACTTTC. This chain links TRBV5-1 with TRBJ2-6, with 12 bases aligning to TRBD1. The CDR3 spans 17 residues. Germline lookup yields CDR1 SGHRS and CDR2 YFSETQ. Germline trimming cut 7 bases from V and 1 base from J; bases unmatched to any gene: 6. Full variable domain (outside the CDR3, taken from reference TRBV5-1 and TRBJ2-6): KAGVTQTPRYLIKTRGQQVTLSCSPISGHRSVSWYQQTPGQGLQFLFEYFSETQRNKGNFPGRFSGRQFSNSRSEMNVSTLELGDSALYLCASGQGQGASGANVLTFGAGSRLTVL.

This chain joins TRBV7-2 and TRBJ1-2; possibly TRBD1 for D (5 bases). Trimming removed 3 bases at V and 4 bases at J, with 21 bases between. Germline V gives CDR1 SGHTA, CDR2 FQGNSA. The CDR3 consists of 17 residues. CDR3: CASSFGSGDEPFYGYTF. The CDR3 coding sequence is TGTGCCAGCAGCTTCGGGTCCGGGGACGAGCCCTTCTATGGCTACACCTTC.

This clonotype was seen only once. The gene calls are TRBV5-1 and TRBJ2-5, with 10 bases fitting TRBD1. CDR1 and CDR2 (germline): SGHRS, YFSETQ. V gave up 4 bases and J gave up 2 bases; unmatched junction bases: 5. This CDR3 comprises 15 residues. The DNA of the CDR3 is TGCGCCAGCAGCCAGGACAGGGGGGTGCAAGAGACCCAGTACTTC. Translating gives CASSQDRGVQETQYF.

This clonotype has a count of ten or more. V usage is TRBV29-1 and J usage is TRBJ1-1; no clear D. V dropped 6 bases and J dropped 3 bases, with 14 bases sitting between them. The CDR3 has 13 residues. CDR1 and CDR2 (germline): SQVTM, ANQGSEA. As DNA, the CDR3 is TGCAGCGTAACCGATGACACGTACACTGAAGCTTTCTTT. It translates to CSVTDDTYTEAFF.

By sample fraction, this clonotype is medium-sized. The V gene is TRBV20-1, the J gene TRBJ1-1; tentatively, D is TRBD1 (6 bases). The CDR3 has 14 amino acids. Trimming stripped 5 bases from V and 4 bases from J, with 17 bases between. CDR1 and CDR2 from the germline V gene are DFQATT and SNEGSKA (reference sequence). The CDR3 bases are TGCAGTGCTCCAAAACAGGGTTTGGGCACTGAAGCTTTCTTT. It is translated as CSAPKQGLGTEAFF.

The chain couples TRBV29-1 to TRBJ1-4; 9 bases agree with TRBD1. With 8 bases clipped from V and 2 bases from J, the junction kept 3 bases outside the gene matches. This CDR3 region has 13 residues. CDR1 is SQVTM, CDR2 ANQGSEA, per germline. The CDR3 bases are TGCAGCTCAACAGGGGGCACTAATGAAAAACTGTTTTTT. As protein: CSSTGGTNEKLFF. Full variable domain (rest looked up from reference TRBV29-1 and TRBJ1-4): SAVISQKPSRDICQRGTSLTIQCQVDSQVTMMFWYRQQPGQSLTLIATANQGSEATYESGFVIDKFPISRPNLTFSTLTVSNMSPEDSSIYLCSSTGGTNEKLFFGSGTQLSVL.

This clonotype was seen just once. The V and J genes are TRBV5-5 and TRBJ2-7; D gene uncertain. Germline values: CDR1 SGHKS, CDR2 YYEKEE (reference sequence). The germline V and J ends were trimmed by 1 base and 6 bases, with 14 bases remaining between them. The CDR3 length is 14 residues. This CDR3 is CASSLRDIWGEQYF. The CDR3 region has the DNA TGTGCCAGCAGCTTGAGAGACATCTGGGGCGAGCAGTACTTC.

For this clonotype: This CDR3 is missing its conserved last phenylalanine or tryptophan, likely due to a read error. It is unclear where the CDR3 begins or ends on the DNA, so no DNA is shown, and the CDR3 is as TCRdb lists it. This rearrangement joins TRBV12-3 or TRBV12-4 to TRBJ1-6. The CDR3 has 13 amino acids, counting both end residues. The CDR3 here is CASSGSYNSPLQS.

Many counts were recorded for this clonotype. The J gene is TRBJ2-3, the V gene TRBV5-1, with D possibly being TRBD2 (6 bases). This CDR3 comprises 16 residues. Germline-derived CDR1 and CDR2 are SGHRS and YFSETQ. The V and J ends lost 1 base and 5 bases respectively, with 17 bases between them. The CDR3 spells CASSLSGDFDGDTQYF. The CDR3 bases are TGCGCCAGCAGCTTGTCGGGAGACTTTGATGGAGATACGCAGTATTTT.

To note about this clonotype: The junction does not match germline at one end; this may be a read error. CDR3 in amino acids: CASSLVGQGDYYGYTF. Here the CDR3 DNA reads TGTGCCAGCAGCTTAGTTGGTCAGGGGGACTACTATGGCTACACCTTC. This chain links TRBV5-1 with TRBJ1-2, with 7 bases fitting TRBD1. Germline V gene data show CDR1 as SGHRS and CDR2 as YFSETQ. The CDR3 totals 16 residues.

The chain couples TRBV7-3 to TRBJ2-5; 11 bases line up with TRBD2. Trimming took 6 bases from V and 1 from J; bases not matched to a gene: 4. CDR1 and CDR2 from the germline V gene are SGHTA and FQGTGA. This CDR3 region has 15 residues. The CDR3 region is CASSRTSGFQETQYF. Here the CDR3 DNA reads TGTGCCAGCAGTCGGACTAGCGGGTTCCAAGAGACCCAGTACTTC. Drawing the rest from reference TRBV7-3 and TRBJ2-5, the complete variable domain is GAGVSQTPSNKVTEKGKYVELRCDPISGHTALYWYRQSLGQGPEFLIYFQGTGAADDSGLPNDRFFAVRPEGSVSTLKIQRTERGDSAVYLCASSRTSGFQETQYFGPGTRLLVL.

V usage is TRBV5-1 and J usage is TRBJ2-2; D gene unclear. The CDR3 sequence is 13 residues long. Germline V CDR1 and CDR2: SGHRS, YFSETQ. Trimming cost V 2 bases and J 4 bases, with 6 bases left between them. The CDR3 region has the DNA TGCGCCAGCAGCTTACCCGTCACCGGGGAGCTGTTTTTT. This translates into CASSLPVTGELFF.

The rearrangement uses TRBV5-1 and TRBJ1-5; TRBD1 matches at 9 bases. V shed 4 bases, J shed 6 bases, and the junction held 8 bases outside the gene matches. The CDR3 has 15 residues. Germline lookup yields CDR1 SGHRS and CDR2 YFSETQ. DNA for the CDR3: TGCGCCAGCAGCGCAGGGACAGGGAAGGGTCAGCCCCAGCATTTT. Its protein is CASSAGTGKGQPQHF.

V is TRBV7-9 and J is TRBJ2-5; TRBD2 might be the D (6 bases). Germline CDR1 is SEHNR and CDR2 is FQNEAQ (reference sequence). V was cut by 5 bases and J by 4 bases, with 8 bases left in between. CDR3 length equals 12 residues. For the CDR3, the DNA is TGTGCCAGCAGCCGGAGGGGAGAGACCCAGTACTTC. As protein: CASSRRGETQYF.

This clonotype is deemed medium-sized. This chain links TRBV28 with TRBJ2-5; 9 bases map to TRBD1. The CDR3 is made up of 14 amino acids. The V gene end was trimmed by 3 bases and the J gene end by 7 bases; junction bases not matched to a gene: 6. Germline V CDR1 and CDR2: MDHEN, SYDVKM. The chain's CDR3 is CASSLGQGFRTQYF. The DNA of the CDR3 is TGTGCCAGCAGTTTGGGACAGGGATTTAGGACCCAGTACTTC.

This clonotype ranks as medium-sized. The chain combines TRBV7-3 with TRBJ1-1, with D unclear. Germline V gene data show CDR1 as SGHTA and CDR2 as FQGTGA. Trimming removed 4 bases at V and 1 base at J, with 10 bases between. This CDR3 contains 14 residues. This CDR3 is CASSSGGWNTEAFF. The CDR3 DNA reads TGTGCCAGCAGCTCAGGAGGTTGGAACACTGAAGCTTTCTTT.

This clonotype was recorded a few times. J is TRBJ2-3 and V is TRBV5-1, with TRBD2 identical over 11 bases. CDR1 SGHRS and CDR2 YFSETQ come from the germline V gene. Trimming cost V 0 bases and J 6 bases; bases outside gene matches: 9. The CDR3 runs 17 residues. CDR3 amino acids: CASSLEASGRPGDTQYF. For the CDR3, the DNA is TGCGCCAGCAGCTTGGAGGCTAGCGGGAGGCCAGGGGATACGCAGTATTTT. Based on the CDR3 plus reference TRBV5-1 and TRBJ2-3, the full variable domain is KAGVTQTPRYLIKTRGQQVTLSCSPISGHRSVSWYQQTPGQGLQFLFEYFSETQRNKGNFPGRFSGRQFSNSRSEMNVSTLELGDSALYLCASSLEASGRPGDTQYFGPGTRLTVL.

The gene calls are TRBV7-8 and TRBJ1-2; tentative D call: TRBD1 (5 bases). The CDR3 covers 19 residues. The germline V gene encodes CDR1 SGHVS and CDR2 FQNEAQ. Trimming removed 1 base at V and 3 bases at J, with 24 bases between. The CDR3 protein is CASSLGSSGTYEQHYGYTF. The DNA for the CDR3 is TGTGCCAGCAGCTTAGGATCTAGCGGGACCTACGAGCAGCACTATGGCTACACCTTC.

Ten or more counts support this clonotype. V gene TRBV19 combines with J gene TRBJ1-5; D call uncertain. CDR1 and CDR2 from the germline V gene are LNHDA and SQIVND (reference sequence). V lost 5 bases and J 5 bases, leaving 10 bases between the germline ends. The CDR3 is 13 residues long. The CDR3 spells CASSPISHQPQHF. The CDR3 coding sequence is TGTGCCAGTAGTCCGATCTCGCATCAGCCCCAGCATTTT.

Concerning this clonotype itself: At one of its ends the junction is not consistent with the germline gene, which may arise from a read error. The V call is TRBV7-7, the J call TRBJ2-7; 10 bases line up with TRBD2. CDR1 and CDR2 from the germline V gene are SSHAT and FNYEAQ (reference sequence). The CDR3 has 12 residues. CDR3 coding DNA: TGTGCGGCGCTAGCGGGAGAGCGAGAGCGGTACTTC. Amino acids: CAALAGERERYF.

Comment on this clonotype: The junction and the germline gene differ at one end; a read error may be behind it. V gene TRBV13 combines with J gene TRBJ1-1, with 7 bases identical to TRBD1. The CDR3 has 13 residues. Per germline, CDR1 PRHDT and CDR2 FYEKMQ (reference sequence). The CDR3 loop reads CAGSPIRGTEASF. The CDR3 nucleotides read TGTGCCGGCAGTCCCATCAGGGGGACTGAAGCTTCCTTT.

This clonotype was seen at least ten times. V and J are TRBV7-2 and TRBJ1-2; unclear D gene. Germline assignment: CDR1 SGHTA and CDR2 FQGNSA. The CDR3 loop spans 13 amino acids. V was clipped by 9 bases and J by 4 bases, with 15 bases between them. Here the CDR3 reads CASSSGGTYGYTF. As DNA, the CDR3 is TGTGCCAGTAGTAGCGGCGGAACCTATGGCTACACCTTC.